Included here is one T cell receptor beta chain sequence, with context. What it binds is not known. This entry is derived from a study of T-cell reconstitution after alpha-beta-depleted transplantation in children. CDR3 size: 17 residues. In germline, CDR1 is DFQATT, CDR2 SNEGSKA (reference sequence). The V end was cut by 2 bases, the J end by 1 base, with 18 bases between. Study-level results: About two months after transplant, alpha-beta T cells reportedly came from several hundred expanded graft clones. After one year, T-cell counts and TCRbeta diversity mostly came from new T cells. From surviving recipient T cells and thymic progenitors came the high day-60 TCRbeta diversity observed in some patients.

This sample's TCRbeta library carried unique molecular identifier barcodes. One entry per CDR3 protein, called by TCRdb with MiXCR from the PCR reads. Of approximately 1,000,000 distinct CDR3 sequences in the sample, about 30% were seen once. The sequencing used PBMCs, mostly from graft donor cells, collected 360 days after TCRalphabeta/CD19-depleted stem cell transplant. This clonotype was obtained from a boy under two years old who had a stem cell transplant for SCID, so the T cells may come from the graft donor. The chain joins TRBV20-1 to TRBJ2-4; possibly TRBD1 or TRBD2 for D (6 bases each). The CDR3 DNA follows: TGCAGTGCTAGACCGGATGGGGGGCCGCTGGCCAAAAACATTCAGTACTTC. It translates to CSARPDGGPLAKNIQYF.